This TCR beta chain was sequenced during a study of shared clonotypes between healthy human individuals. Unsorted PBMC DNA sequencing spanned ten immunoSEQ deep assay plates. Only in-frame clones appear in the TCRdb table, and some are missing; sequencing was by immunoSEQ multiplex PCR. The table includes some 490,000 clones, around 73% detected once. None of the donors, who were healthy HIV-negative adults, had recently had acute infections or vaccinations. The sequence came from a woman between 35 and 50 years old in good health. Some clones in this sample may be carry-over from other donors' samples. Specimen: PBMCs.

CDR3 DNA sequence: TGTGCCATCAGTGTGGCAGGGGATAGCAATCAGCCCCAGCATTTT. It translates to CAISVAGDSNQPQHF. This chain connects TRBV10-3 to TRBJ1-5; the D gene is possibly TRBD1 (6 bases). CDR3 length: 15 residues. Germline-derived CDR1 and CDR2 are ENHRY and SYGVKD. Trimming removed 4 bases at V and 0 bases at J, with 10 bases between.